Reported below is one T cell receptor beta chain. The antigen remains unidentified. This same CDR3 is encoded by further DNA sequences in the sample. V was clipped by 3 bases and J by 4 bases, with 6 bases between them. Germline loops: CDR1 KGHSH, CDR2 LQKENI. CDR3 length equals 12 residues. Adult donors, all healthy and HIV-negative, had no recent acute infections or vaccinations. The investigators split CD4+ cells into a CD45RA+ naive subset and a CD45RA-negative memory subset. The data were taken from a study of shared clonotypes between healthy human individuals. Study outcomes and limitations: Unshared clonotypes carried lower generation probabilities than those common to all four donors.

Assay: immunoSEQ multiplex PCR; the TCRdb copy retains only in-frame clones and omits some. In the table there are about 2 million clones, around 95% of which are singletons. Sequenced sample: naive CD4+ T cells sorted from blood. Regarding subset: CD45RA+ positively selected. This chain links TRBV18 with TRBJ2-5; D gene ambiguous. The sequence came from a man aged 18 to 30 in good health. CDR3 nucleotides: TGTGCCAGCTCACCCGCAGGAGAGACCCAGTACTTC. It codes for CASSPAGETQYF. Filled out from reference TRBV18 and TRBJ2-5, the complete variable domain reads NAGVMQNPRHLVRRRGQEARLRCSPMKGHSHVYWYRQLPEEGLKFMVYLQKENIIDESGMPKERFSAEFPKEGPSILRIQQVVRGDSAAYFCASSPAGETQYFGPGTRLLVL.